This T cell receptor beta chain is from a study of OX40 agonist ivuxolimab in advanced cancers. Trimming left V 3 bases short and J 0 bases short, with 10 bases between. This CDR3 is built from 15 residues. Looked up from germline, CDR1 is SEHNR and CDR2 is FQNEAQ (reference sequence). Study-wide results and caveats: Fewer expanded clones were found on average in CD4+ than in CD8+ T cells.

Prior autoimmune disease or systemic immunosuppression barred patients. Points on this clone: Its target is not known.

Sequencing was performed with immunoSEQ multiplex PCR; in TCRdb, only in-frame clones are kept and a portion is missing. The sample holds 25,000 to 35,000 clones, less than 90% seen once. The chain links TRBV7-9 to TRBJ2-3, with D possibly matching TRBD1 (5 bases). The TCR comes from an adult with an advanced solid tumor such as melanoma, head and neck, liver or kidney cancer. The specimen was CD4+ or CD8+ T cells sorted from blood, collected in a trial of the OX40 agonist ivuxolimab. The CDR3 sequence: CASSFGAVSTDTQYF. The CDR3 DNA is TGTGCCAGCAGCTTTGGGGCAGTGAGCACAGATACGCAGTATTTT.